The 17 T cell receptor beta chains below come from one sample, sequenced in a study of human thymus T cells. Assay: immunoSEQ multiplex PCR; the TCRdb copy retains only in-frame clones and omits some. This table has roughly 60,000 clones, approximately 95% appearing once. The sequencing input was blood. All receptors derive from a boy less than two years old with a congenital heart defect but otherwise immunologically healthy.

This chain uses TRBV4-3 with TRBJ2-6; D ambiguous. Trimming removed 4 bases from V and 1 base from J, with 8 bases in between. CDR1 is LGHNA and CDR2 is YSLEER in the germline V gene. This CDR3 is built from 15 residues. CDR3 region: CASSPILSGANVLTF. The CDR3 DNA sequence: TGCGCCAGCAGCCCCATACTTTCTGGGGCCAACGTCCTGACTTTC.

V gene TRBV4-1 combines with J gene TRBJ2-2; D is undetermined. The CDR3 runs 16 residues. Germline CDR1 and CDR2: MGHRA and YSYEKL. Trimming stripped 0 bases from V and 5 bases from J, with 13 bases between. The CDR3 spells CASSQESRVGTGELFF. The DNA of the CDR3 is TGCGCCAGCAGCCAAGAGTCCCGGGTGGGGACCGGGGAGCTGTTTTTT.

The V call is TRBV30, the J call TRBJ2-7, with TRBD1 identical over 7 bases. The V gene end was trimmed by 5 bases and the J gene end by 0 bases; junction bases not matched to a gene: 7. Germline V lookup: CDR1 GTSNPN, CDR2 SVGIG (reference sequence). The CDR3 is 14 residues long. The CDR3 nucleotides are TGTGCCTGGGACACAGGGGATAGCTCCTACGAGCAGTACTTC. The encoded protein is CAWDTGDSSYEQYF.

This rearrangement joins TRBV2 to TRBJ2-7; TRBD1 is a possible D gene (5 bases). Trimming removed 3 bases at V and 0 bases at J, with 12 bases between. Germline V gene lookup returns CDR1 SNHLY and CDR2 FYNNEI. This CDR3 spans 15 amino acids. The CDR3 protein is CASSDVQGFSYEQYF. In DNA form, the CDR3 reads TGTGCCAGCAGTGATGTCCAGGGCTTCTCCTACGAGCAGTACTTC.

The V gene is TRBV4-2, the J gene TRBJ2-3; D is perhaps TRBD2 (5 bases). CDR1 LGHNA and CDR2 YNFKEQ come from the germline V gene. Trimming took 0 bases from V and 1 from J, leaving 14 bases between them. The CDR3 extends over 17 amino acids. CDR3 sequence: CASSQEVLAGGTDTQYF. CDR3 coding DNA: TGTGCCAGCAGCCAAGAGGTCCTAGCCGGCGGCACAGATACGCAGTATTTT.

The rearrangement uses TRBV28 and TRBJ2-1; a weak D match, TRBD2 (5 bases). Germline CDR1 reads MDHEN; CDR2 reads SYDVKM. V was clipped by 8 bases and J by 5 bases, with 22 bases between them. This CDR3 spans 16 amino acids. CDR3 bases: TGTGCCAGCGGACCCACCCACGGGGTGTCGGACAATGAGCAGTTCTTC. Encoded protein: CASGPTHGVSDNEQFF.

CDR3 nucleotide sequence: TGTGCCAGCTCACTCAGGGGGCCGAACACTGAAGCTTTCTTT. Its translation is CASSLRGPNTEAFF. The genes are TRBV18 and TRBJ1-1, with TRBD1 identical over 8 bases. Germline V gene data show CDR1 as KGHSH and CDR2 as LQKENI. V shed 4 bases and J 1 base; nucleotides not matched to a gene: 2. The CDR3 length is 14 residues. Variable domain in full (rest from reference TRBV18 and TRBJ1-1): NAGVMQNPRHLVRRRGQEARLRCSPMKGHSHVYWYRQLPEEGLKFMVYLQKENIIDESGMPKERFSAEFPKEGPSILRIQQVVRGDSAAYFCASSLRGPNTEAFFGQGTRLTVV.

The gene calls are TRBV4-1 and TRBJ2-3; TRBD2 aligns across 14 bases. This CDR3 is built from 16 residues. J was trimmed by 4 bases and V by 4 bases; bases with no gene match: 4. CDR1 MGHRA and CDR2 YSYEKL come from the germline V gene. CDR3: CASSLPGLAGADTQYF. CDR3 in DNA: TGCGCCAGCAGCCTTCCGGGACTAGCGGGAGCAGATACGCAGTATTTT.

This clone qualifies as medium-sized (0.01 to 0.1%). The rearrangement joins TRBV28 to TRBJ2-7, with 9 bases identical to TRBD2. The germline CDR1 and CDR2 sequences are MDHEN and SYDVKM. The CDR3 runs to 13 residues. Trimming cost V 2 bases and J 6 bases; bases outside gene matches: 2. For the CDR3, the DNA is TGTGCCAGCAGTTTAGCGGGAGGGCCCGAGCAGTACTTC. Translation gives CASSLAGGPEQYF.

The V gene is TRBV6-1, the J gene TRBJ1-1; possible D gene TRBD1, 6 bases. Trimming stripped 2 bases from V and 4 bases from J, with 20 bases between. The CDR3 is 17 amino acids. CDR1 is MNHNS and CDR2 is SASEGT in the germline V gene. The CDR3 region is CASSELPVGQYFTEAFF. The CDR3 coding sequence is TGTGCCAGCAGTGAACTTCCTGTAGGACAGTACTTCACTGAAGCTTTCTTT.

This clone was seen more than once but under ten times. This rearrangement joins TRBV11-2 to TRBJ2-7; D gene unclear. This CDR3 has 11 amino acids. Trimming shortened V by 5 bases and J by 6 bases, and 8 bases separated the two germline ends. Germline V gives CDR1 SGHAT, CDR2 FQNNGV. The CDR3 region is CASSRKAEQYF. The CDR3 bases are TGTGCCAGCAGCCGAAAGGCCGAGCAGTACTTC.

The genes are TRBV29-1 and TRBJ2-7; a weak D match, TRBD1 (5 bases). The V and J ends lost 6 bases and 7 bases respectively, with 31 bases between them. CDR1 and CDR2 (germline): SQVTM, ANQGSEA. The length of the CDR3 is 17 residues. The CDR3, as DNA: TGCAGCGTGACCCCCCAGGGCCCCCCCGGTCGTGGTTGGGAGCAGTACTTC. Protein sequence: CSVTPQGPPGRGWEQYF.

This clone was observed a single time. The V call is TRBV5-5, the J call TRBJ2-1, with 7 bases lining up with TRBD2. Trimming took 4 bases from V and 1 from J; bases not matched to a gene: 14. The CDR3 consists of 18 residues. Germline assignment: CDR1 SGHKS and CDR2 YYEKEE (reference sequence). CDR3 coding DNA: TGTGCCAGCAGCCCACGGTGGGGCGGGAGTAGGTCCTACAATGAGCAGTTCTTC. It yields the protein CASSPRWGGSRSYNEQFF.

The V call is TRBV9, the J call TRBJ2-2; D is possibly TRBD1 (6 bases). The CDR3 has 16 amino acids. Germline-derived CDR1 and CDR2 are SGDLS and YYNGEE. Trimming pared 0 bases from V and 1 base from J, leaving 10 bases between. This CDR3 is CASSVVQGQNTGELFF. CDR3 in DNA: TGTGCCAGCAGCGTAGTGCAGGGACAGAACACCGGGGAGCTGTTTTTT. Full variable domain (missing parts from reference TRBV9 and TRBJ2-2): DSGVTQTPKHLITATGQRVTLRCSPRSGDLSVYWYQQSLDQGLQFLIQYYNGEERAKGNILERFSAQQFPDLHSELNLSSLELGDSALYFCASSVVQGQNTGELFFGEGSRLTVL.

This chain joins TRBV6-5 and TRBJ2-7; D uncertain. The CDR3 consists of 12 residues. V was cut by 6 bases and J by 7 bases, with 13 bases left in between. Germline lookup yields CDR1 MNHEY and CDR2 SVGAGI. The CDR3 sequence: CASSPTDEEQYF. The CDR3 DNA sequence: TGTGCCAGCAGCCCCACAGATGAGGAGCAGTACTTC.

The CDR3 DNA reads as TGTGCCAGCAGCCAATGGGGCCAGGTTAGCTCTGGGGCCAACGTCCTGACTTTC. The encoded protein is CASSQWGQVSSGANVLTF. The gene calls are TRBV4-2 and TRBJ2-6, with TRBD1 as a possible D gene (5 bases). Germline V gene data show CDR1 as LGHNA and CDR2 as YNFKEQ. The CDR3 sequence is 18 residues long. V was shortened by 2 bases and J by 0 bases, with 14 bases between the two germline ends.

V usage is TRBV27 and J usage is TRBJ2-7, with D uncertain. The length of the CDR3 is 13 residues. Germline V gene sequence: CDR1 MNHEY, CDR2 SMNVEV (reference sequence). Trimming cost V 5 bases and J 3 bases, with 11 bases left between them. CDR3 residues: CASSVRDYYEQYF. DNA for the CDR3: TGTGCCAGCAGTGTTAGAGATTACTACGAGCAGTACTTC.